This TCR beta chain was identified during a study of blood T cells in healthy people across ages (dated by TCRdb to between 2014 and 2017). About the investigation overall: Template switching captured roughly one uniquely barcoded TCR beta cDNA molecule per two T cells in model experiments. Using the same blood draw, the study looked at two additional independent replicas of 1 million unique cDNA reads for two donors, one aged 18 to 30 and the other aged 80 or older. Using deep sequencing normalized with unique cDNA molecular identifiers, the study measured how TCR beta repertoire diversity changes with age. Four age groups were formed from the donors: young (average around 15 years), middle-aged (approximately 41), aged (more than 55) and long-lived (about 80).

The library relied on 5' RACE. TCRdb records Illumina HiSeq 2500 as the sequencer. A second roughly 7 to 12 cycle PCR used a sample-barcoded 5' primer and a J-beta primer mix. Each TCR beta cDNA molecule received a unique molecular identifier from a template-switch 5' adaptor carrying 12 random nucleotides. At least 2.5 million CDR3-containing paired-end reads were obtained from each sample. The Mint cDNA synthesis kit, primed by a TRBC-specific oligonucleotide, was used to synthesize first-strand cDNA from all RNA. Following uracil-DNA glycosylase treatment, a first 18-cycle PCR with universal primers M1SS and BC2_uni_R was performed on all cDNA. In the original analysis: Normalization of each sample was performed by random selection of 1 million high-quality reads, each carrying a distinct molecular identifier. Reads sharing molecular identifiers were discarded rather than binned into consensus sequences. MiTCR, with a Q25 quality threshold and the strictest error-elimination algorithm, was used for CDR3 identification, clonotype clustering and error correction. A nonparametric unseen species model using Euler transformation provided a lower-bound estimate of total TCR beta diversity. TCRdb ran its own pipeline on the public reads, namely fastp trimming at Q25 and MiXCR clone calling, and kept in-frame beta chains. All rows with the same CDR3 protein become a single entry with the most common DNA and genes. These V and J calls originate from TCRdb's pipeline instead of the authors' own analysis. Within this sample are around 520,000 distinct CDR3 sequences, with 25% to 35% of them counted one time only. The leading ten clones occupy approximately 3.3% of the sample.

This clonotype has a handful of counts. The antigen it binds to is not known. The sample holds no much larger clone one base away, and base qualities are not on file. Donors were approximately 42 systemically healthy Caucasian individuals from Russia aged roughly 6 to 90 years. About 9.6 milliliters of peripheral blood were collected from each donor into EDTA-treated Vacutainer tubes. Ficoll-Paque density-gradient centrifugation was used to isolate PBMCs, with at least 6 million obtained per sample. Trizol reagent was used to extract total RNA from PBMCs, with at least 5 micrograms per sample. Naive CD45RAhigh/CD27high T cell percentages were measured by flow cytometry on a PBMC aliquot from every donor. General study outcomes and caveats: Donor CMV infection status was unknown, potentially confounding age-related changes in expanded clonotypes. There was a strong correlation between observed TCR beta diversity and the percentage of naive T cells measured by flow cytometry. The long-lived group showed more naive CD4+ T cells, fewer expanded clones and increased TCR diversity than the aged group, suggesting age selection. Since profiling was done on bulk unsorted PBMCs, naive and antigen-experienced compartments could not be conclusively compared. Observed TCR beta diversity per million T cells fell roughly linearly with age, and a significant reduction was already apparent by age around 40. Total diversity estimates from one million sequenced T cells were considered lower bounds and underestimates.

V was cut back by 3 bases and J by 5 bases, leaving a gap of 6 bases between them. There are 12 amino acids in the CDR3, from cysteine to phenylalanine inclusive. Left in the record is the CDR3 DNA by itself, 36 bases read in frame from the first base. The sample was also linked to a second study, of T cells of mothers and their children. Drawing on the second study: Nine systemically healthy Caucasian individuals served as donors, namely three mothers together with their six children. cDNA synthesis used all of the extracted RNA, with 1.5 ug of RNA in each 15 ul reaction. In the second PCR, sample barcodes and 2-4 random nucleotides were introduced via the M1S primer. Over 8.5 million TCR beta CDR3 reads were obtained for each mother, and millions of reads were obtained for each child. Thymic selection shapes the output of TCR recombination in a similar way in related and unrelated pairs, and inherited differences have a minor effect. Related mother-child pairs always showed normalized repertoire overlap that was slightly higher than in unrelated mother-child pairs, though the difference was never significant. No persistent microchimeric T cell clones were found, with a detection sensitivity of approximately 100 clones per million clonotypes. To look for features that set related mother-child pairs apart from unrelated individuals, the researchers ran deep NGS to compare the TCR beta repertoires of mothers and children. Mothers averaged roughly 36 +/- 4 years of age and children averaged about 10 +/- 4 years. After adapter ligation with NEBNext reagents, the libraries were sequenced on Illumina HiSeq 2000 with 100+100 nt paired-end reads. Mother and child libraries were prepared a month apart and sequenced in separate runs to prevent cross-contamination. Each donor had between about 450,000 and 2,200,000 distinct TCR beta clonotypes identified. Naive TCR beta clonotypes were estimated from low-frequency clonotypes matched to each donor's FACS-determined naive share, without sorting.

The sequenced sample consisted of blood. This clonotype originated in a boy aged 2 to 9 in good health. The sequence links TRBV12-3 or TRBV12-4 to TRBJ2-3, with no confidently assigned D gene. The bases are TGTGCCAGCAGTTTTGTAGTAGATACGCAGTATTTT. Its protein product is CASSFVVDTQYF.